This record concerns one T cell receptor beta chain sequence. Antigen: not known. Sample-barcoded 5' priming and a J-beta primer mix drove a second PCR of about 6 to 12 cycles. TCRdb analysed the 5' RACE reads with MiXCR anew, one entry per CDR3 protein. The data show over a million distinct CDR3 sequences, with roughly 43% seen just once and about 4% held by the top ten. Germline CDR1 ENHRY, CDR2 SYGVKD. V lost 6 bases, J lost 8 bases, and 13 bases lay in between. The CDR3 runs 12 residues. These data come from a study of blood T cells in healthy people across ages. Overall study results and limits: Older individuals had lower TCR beta diversity per million T cells (the decline was roughly linear). The study regarded diversity estimates from one million T cells as underestimates.

The specimen sequenced was blood. The rearrangement links TRBV10-3 to TRBJ1-2; D is uncertain. The TCR was taken from a woman under 30 in good health. The CDR3 sequence is CAIRDGPTGYTF. The CDR3 region has the DNA TGTGCCATCAGGGATGGACCAACCGGCTACACCTTC.